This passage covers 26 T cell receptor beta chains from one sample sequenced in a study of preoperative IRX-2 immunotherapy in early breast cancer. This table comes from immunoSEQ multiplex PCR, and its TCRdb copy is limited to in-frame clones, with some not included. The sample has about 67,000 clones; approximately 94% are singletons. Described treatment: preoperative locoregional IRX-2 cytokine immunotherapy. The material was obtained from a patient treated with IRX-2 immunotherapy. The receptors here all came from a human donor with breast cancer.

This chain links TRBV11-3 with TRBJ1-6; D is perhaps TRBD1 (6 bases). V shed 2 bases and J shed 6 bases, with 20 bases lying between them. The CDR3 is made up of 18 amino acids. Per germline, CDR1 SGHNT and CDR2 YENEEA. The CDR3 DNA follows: TGTGCCAGCAGCTTATGGGGGCAGGGTGCTTTTTGTAATTCACCCCTCCACTTT. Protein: CASSLWGQGAFCNSPLHF.

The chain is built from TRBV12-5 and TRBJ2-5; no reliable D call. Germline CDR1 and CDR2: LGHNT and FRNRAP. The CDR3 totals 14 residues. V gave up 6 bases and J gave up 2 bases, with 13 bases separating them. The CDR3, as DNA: TGTGCTAGTGGGACCTCGGGCTCTCAAGAGACCCAGTACTTC. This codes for CASGTSGSQETQYF.

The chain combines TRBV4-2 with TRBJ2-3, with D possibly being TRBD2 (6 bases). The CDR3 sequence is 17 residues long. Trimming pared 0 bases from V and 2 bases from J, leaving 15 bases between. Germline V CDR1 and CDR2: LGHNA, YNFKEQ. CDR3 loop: CASSQDFRGWATDTQYF. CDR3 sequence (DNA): TGTGCCAGCAGCCAAGATTTCCGGGGGTGGGCCACAGATACGCAGTATTTT.

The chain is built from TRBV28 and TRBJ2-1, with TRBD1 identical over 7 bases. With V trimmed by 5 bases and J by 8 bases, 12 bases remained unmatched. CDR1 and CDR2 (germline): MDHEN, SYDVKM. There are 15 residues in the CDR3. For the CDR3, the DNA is TGTGCCAGCAGTCCCACCGGACAGGTGCGTCATGAGCAGTTCTTC. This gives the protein CASSPTGQVRHEQFF.

CDR3 sequence: CASSPGGGLAPIGELFF. The DNA for the CDR3 is TGCGCCAGCAGTCCGGGGGGAGGACTAGCGCCTATCGGGGAGCTGTTTTTT. The V gene is TRBV5-1, the J gene TRBJ2-2, with 9 bases identical to TRBD2. CDR1 and CDR2 (germline): SGHRS, YFSETQ. Germline trimming cut 5 bases from V and 7 bases from J; bases unmatched to any gene: 15. The CDR3 is 17 amino acids.

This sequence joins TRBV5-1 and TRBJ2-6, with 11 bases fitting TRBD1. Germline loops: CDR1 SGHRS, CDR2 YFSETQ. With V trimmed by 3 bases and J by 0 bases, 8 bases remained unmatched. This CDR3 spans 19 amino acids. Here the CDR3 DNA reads TGCGCCAGCAGCTCCCCGGACAGGGGGCGTCTCTCTGGGGCCAACGTCCTGACTTTC. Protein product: CASSSPDRGRLSGANVLTF.

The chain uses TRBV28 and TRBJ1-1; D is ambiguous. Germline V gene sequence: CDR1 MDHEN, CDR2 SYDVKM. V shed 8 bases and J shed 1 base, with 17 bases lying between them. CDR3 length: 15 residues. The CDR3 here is CASESRKAANTEAFF. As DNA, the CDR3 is TGTGCCAGCGAATCGAGAAAGGCAGCGAACACTGAAGCTTTCTTT.

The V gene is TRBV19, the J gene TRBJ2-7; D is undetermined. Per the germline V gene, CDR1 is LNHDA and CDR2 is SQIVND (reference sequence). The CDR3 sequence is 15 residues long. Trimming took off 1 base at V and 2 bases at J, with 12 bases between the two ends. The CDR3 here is CASSIGPDPTYEQYF. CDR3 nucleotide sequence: TGTGCCAGTAGTATAGGGCCGGACCCGACCTACGAGCAGTACTTC.

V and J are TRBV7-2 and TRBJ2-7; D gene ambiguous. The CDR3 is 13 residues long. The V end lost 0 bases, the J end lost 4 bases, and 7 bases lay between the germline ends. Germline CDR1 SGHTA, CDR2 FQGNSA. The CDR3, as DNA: TGTGCCAGCAGCTTAGCGCCCGAATACGAGCAGTACTTC. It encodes CASSLAPEYEQYF.

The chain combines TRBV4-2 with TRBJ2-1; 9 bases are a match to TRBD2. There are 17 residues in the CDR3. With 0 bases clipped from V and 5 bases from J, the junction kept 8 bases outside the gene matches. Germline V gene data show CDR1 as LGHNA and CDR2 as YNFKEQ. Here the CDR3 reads CASSQDQQAGGNNEQFF. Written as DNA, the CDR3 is TGTGCCAGCAGCCAAGATCAACAAGCGGGGGGAAACAATGAGCAGTTCTTC.

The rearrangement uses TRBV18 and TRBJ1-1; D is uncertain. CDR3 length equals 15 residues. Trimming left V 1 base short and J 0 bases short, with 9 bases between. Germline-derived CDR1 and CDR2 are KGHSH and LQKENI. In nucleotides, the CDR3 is TGTGCCAGCTCACCACTCGGCGGATTGAACACTGAAGCTTTCTTT. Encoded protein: CASSPLGGLNTEAFF.

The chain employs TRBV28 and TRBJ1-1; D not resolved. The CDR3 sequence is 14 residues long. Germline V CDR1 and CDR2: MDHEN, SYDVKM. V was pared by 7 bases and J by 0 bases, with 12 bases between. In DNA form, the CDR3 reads TGTGCCAGCATTACACCTCTGATGAACACTGAAGCTTTCTTT. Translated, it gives CASITPLMNTEAFF. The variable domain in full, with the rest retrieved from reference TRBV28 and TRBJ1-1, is DVKVTQSSRYLVKRTGEKVFLECVQDMDHENMFWYRQDPGLGLRLIYFSYDVKMKEKGDIPEGYSVSREKKERFSLILESASTNQTSMYLCASITPLMNTEAFFGQGTRLTVV.

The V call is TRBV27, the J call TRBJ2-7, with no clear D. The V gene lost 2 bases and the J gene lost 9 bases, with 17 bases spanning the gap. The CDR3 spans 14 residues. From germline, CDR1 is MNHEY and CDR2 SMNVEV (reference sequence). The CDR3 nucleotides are TGTGCCAGCAGTTTAGGGCGGACGAGCCTCTGGCAGTACTTC. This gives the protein CASSLGRTSLWQYF.

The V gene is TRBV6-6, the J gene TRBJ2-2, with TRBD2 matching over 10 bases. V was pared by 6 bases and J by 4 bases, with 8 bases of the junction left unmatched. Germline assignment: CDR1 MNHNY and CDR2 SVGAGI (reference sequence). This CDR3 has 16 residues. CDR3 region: CASSRLAGVSTGELFF. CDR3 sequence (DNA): TGTGCCAGCAGCCGTCTAGCGGGGGTGTCCACCGGGGAGCTGTTTTTT.

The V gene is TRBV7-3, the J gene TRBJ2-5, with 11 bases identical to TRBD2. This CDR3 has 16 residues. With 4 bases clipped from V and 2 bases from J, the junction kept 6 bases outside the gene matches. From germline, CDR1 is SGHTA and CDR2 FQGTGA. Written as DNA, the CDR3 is TGTGCCAGCAGCTCTACGGGGACTAGCGGACAAGAGACCCAGTACTTC. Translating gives CASSSTGTSGQETQYF.

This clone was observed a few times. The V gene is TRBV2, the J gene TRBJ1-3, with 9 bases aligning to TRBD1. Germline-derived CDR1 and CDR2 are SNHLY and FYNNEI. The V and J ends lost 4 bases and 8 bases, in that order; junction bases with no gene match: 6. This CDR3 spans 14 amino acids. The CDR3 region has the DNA TGTGCCAGCAGTGCACAGGGGGCGTGGGACACCATATATTTT. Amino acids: CASSAQGAWDTIYF.

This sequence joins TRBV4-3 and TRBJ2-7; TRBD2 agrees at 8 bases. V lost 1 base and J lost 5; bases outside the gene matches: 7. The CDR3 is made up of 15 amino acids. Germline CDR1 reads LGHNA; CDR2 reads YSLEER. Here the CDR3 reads CASSQAERGPDEQYF. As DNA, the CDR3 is TGCGCCAGCAGCCAAGCGGAGCGGGGGCCGGACGAGCAGTACTTC.

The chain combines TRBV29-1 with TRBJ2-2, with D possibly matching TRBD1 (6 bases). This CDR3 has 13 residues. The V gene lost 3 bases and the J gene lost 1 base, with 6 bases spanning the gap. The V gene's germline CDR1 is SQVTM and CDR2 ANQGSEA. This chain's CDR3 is CSVDRGNTGELFF. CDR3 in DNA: TGCAGCGTTGACAGGGGGAACACCGGGGAGCTGTTTTTT.

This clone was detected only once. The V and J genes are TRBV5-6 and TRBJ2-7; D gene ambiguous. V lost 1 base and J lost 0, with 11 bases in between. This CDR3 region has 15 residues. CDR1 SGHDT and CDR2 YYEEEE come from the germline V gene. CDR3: CASSLQQIPSYEQYF. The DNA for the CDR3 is TGTGCCAGCAGCTTGCAACAAATACCCTCCTACGAGCAGTACTTC.

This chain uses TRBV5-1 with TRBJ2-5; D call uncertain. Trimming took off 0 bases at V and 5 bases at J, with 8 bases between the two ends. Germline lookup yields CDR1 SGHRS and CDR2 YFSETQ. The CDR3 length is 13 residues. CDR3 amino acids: CASSLGVGETQYF. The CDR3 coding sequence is TGCGCCAGCAGCTTGGGGGTTGGCGAGACCCAGTACTTC.

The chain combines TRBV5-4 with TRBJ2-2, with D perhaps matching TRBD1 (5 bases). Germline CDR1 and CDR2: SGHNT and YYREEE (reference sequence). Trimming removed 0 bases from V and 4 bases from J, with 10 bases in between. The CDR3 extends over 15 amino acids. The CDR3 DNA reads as TGTGCCAGCAGCTTGGAGGGGTCGGGCACCGGGGAGCTGTTTTTT. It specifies CASSLEGSGTGELFF.

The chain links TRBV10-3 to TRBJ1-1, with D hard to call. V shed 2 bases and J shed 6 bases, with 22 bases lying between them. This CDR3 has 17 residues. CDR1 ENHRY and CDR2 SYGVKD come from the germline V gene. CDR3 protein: CAISENLLRGEGPEAFF. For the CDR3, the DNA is TGTGCCATCAGTGAGAACCTCCTACGCGGGGAGGGCCCTGAAGCTTTCTTT.

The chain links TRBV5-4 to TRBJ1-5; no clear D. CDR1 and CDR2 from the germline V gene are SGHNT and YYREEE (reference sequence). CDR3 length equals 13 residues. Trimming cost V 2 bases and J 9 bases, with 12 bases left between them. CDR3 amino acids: CASSFEAQPPQHF. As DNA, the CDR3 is TGTGCCAGCAGCTTCGAGGCCCAGCCGCCCCAGCATTTT. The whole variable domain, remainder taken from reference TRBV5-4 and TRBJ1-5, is ETGVTQSPTHLIKTRGQQVTLRCSSQSGHNTVSWYQQALGQGPQFIFQYYREEENGRGNFPPRFSGLQFPNYSSELNVNALELDDSALYLCASSFEAQPPQHFGDGTRLSIL.

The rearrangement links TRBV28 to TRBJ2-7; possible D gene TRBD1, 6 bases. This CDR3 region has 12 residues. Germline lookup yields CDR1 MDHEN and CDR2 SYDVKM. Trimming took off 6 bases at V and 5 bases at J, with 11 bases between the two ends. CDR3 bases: TGTGCCAGCAGCCAAACAGGGAACGAGCAGTACTTC. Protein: CASSQTGNEQYF.

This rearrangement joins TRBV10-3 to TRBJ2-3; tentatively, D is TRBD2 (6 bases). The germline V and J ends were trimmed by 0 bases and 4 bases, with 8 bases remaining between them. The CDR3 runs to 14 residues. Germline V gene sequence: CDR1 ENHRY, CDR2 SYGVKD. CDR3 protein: CAISESGLADTQYF. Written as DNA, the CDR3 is TGTGCCATCAGTGAGTCGGGACTGGCAGATACGCAGTATTTT.

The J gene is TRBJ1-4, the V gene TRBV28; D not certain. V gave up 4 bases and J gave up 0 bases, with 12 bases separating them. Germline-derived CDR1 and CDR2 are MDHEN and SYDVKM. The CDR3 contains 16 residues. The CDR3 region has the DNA TGTGCCAGCAGTTCCTTGGGCTTTTCAACTAATGAAAAACTGTTTTTT. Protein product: CASSSLGFSTNEKLFF.